What follows is one TCR beta chain and its context. After removal of 4 bases from V and 11 bases from J, the junction contained 7 bases not matched to a gene. Germline lookup yields CDR1 LNHDA and CDR2 SQIVND (reference sequence). This CDR3 has 12 residues. This specimen belongs to a study of CDR3 diversity in severe acne. TCRdb recomputed calls from the PCR reads with MiXCR, one row per CDR3 protein. The sample has under 95,000 distinct CDR3 sequences; approximately 52% are singletons. V usage is TRBV19 and J usage is TRBJ1-1, with 7 bases identical to TRBD1. The receptor was derived from a male donor in good health, serving as a control. Sequencing used blood. CDR3 DNA: TGTGCCAGTAGTACCGGACAGGTACCTGCTTTCTTT. Protein: CASSTGQVPAFF. The full variable domain, with the rest looked up from reference TRBV19 and TRBJ1-1, is DGGITQSPKYLFRKEGQNVTLSCEQNLNHDAMYWYRQDPGQGLRLIYYSQIVNDFQKGDIAEGYSVSREKKESFPLTVTSAQKNPTAFYLCASSTGQVPAFFGQGTRLTVV.